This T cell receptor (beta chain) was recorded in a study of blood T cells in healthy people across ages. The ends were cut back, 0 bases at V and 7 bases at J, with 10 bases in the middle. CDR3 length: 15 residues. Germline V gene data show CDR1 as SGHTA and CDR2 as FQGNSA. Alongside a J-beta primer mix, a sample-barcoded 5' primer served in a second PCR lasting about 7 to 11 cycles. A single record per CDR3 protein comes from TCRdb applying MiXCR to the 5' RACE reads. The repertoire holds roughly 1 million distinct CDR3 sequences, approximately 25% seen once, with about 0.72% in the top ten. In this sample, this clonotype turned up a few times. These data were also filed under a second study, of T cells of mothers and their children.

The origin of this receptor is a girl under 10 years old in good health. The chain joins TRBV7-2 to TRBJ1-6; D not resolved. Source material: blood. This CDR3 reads CASSLAGLSNSPLHF. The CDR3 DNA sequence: TGTGCCAGCAGCTTAGCAGGACTCTCCAATTCACCCCTCCACTTT.